This T cell receptor (beta chain) was identified during a study of Tregs in tolerant kidney transplant recipients. Findings and limits, study-wide: Some patients' samples used different primers over time, so nucleotide sequences weren't comparable.

Trimming removed 0 bases at V and 8 bases at J, with 6 bases between. This CDR3 region has 13 residues. CDR1 and CDR2 from the germline V gene are SGDLS and YYNGEE. Related graft donors supplied nonmyeloablative bone marrow transplants, and mixed chimerism was transient. Unstimulated regulatory T cells (CD4+CD25+CD127-), CD4+CD25- non-regulatory cells, CD4 and CD8 cells were FACS-sorted from thawed PBMCs. Note on this clone: Its target is not known.

The method was immunoSEQ multiplex PCR; TCRdb's version includes in-frame clones alone and lacks a portion of them. The sample contains 95,000 or so clones, roughly 93% of which appear only once. The sequence was obtained from a human patient who received a combined kidney and bone marrow transplant. A subset of T cells may come from the graft donor. The chain is built from TRBV9 and TRBJ1-6; no clear D gene. The source material was CD4+ T cells from blood (PBMCs), sampled 12 months after the transplant. CDR3 amino acids: CASSVEPDSPLHF. The CDR3 DNA reads TGTGCCAGCAGCGTAGAGCCCGATTCACCCCTCCACTTT.